The sequence of this T cell receptor beta chain was determined in a study of cytomegalovirus exposure and HLA in healthy donors. Study-level points and caveats: For most TCR beta V segments, an earlier analysis put the productive rate at about 87% or about 30% of the time.

In this sample, this clone turned up once. Its target is unknown. 13 Jbeta primers and 60 Vbeta primers were used for the PCR. Clones were sequenced by immunoSEQ multiplex PCR, and TCRdb holds only the in-frame ones, with some missing. The repertoire has more than 100,000 clones, around three quarters of them found once; the top ten carry 2.7%. The sequenced sample consisted of PBMCs. This sequence originates from a woman between 40 and 50 years old in good health and CMV-seropositive.

CDR3 residues: CASSPGLAGSHEQFF. The CDR3 bases are TGTGCCAGCAGCCCGGGACTAGCGGGGTCCCATGAGCAGTTCTTC. J is TRBJ2-1 and V is TRBV14, with 13 bases that match TRBD2. Germline loops: CDR1 SGHDN, CDR2 FVKESK. The length of the CDR3 is 15 residues. The V gene end was trimmed by 4 bases and the J gene end by 8 bases; junction bases not matched to a gene: 5.